This is a list of T cell receptor beta chains from one sample in a study of blood T cells in healthy people across ages. A single record per CDR3 protein comes from TCRdb applying MiXCR to the 5' RACE reads. The profile shows about 730,000 distinct CDR3 sequences, roughly 44% of them singletons. Sequences were obtained from blood. These receptors were collected from a woman in her fifties or sixties in good health. Each CDR3 is given with its conserved first and last residue. A D gene is named only where the DNA matches it firmly. Some rows mark clone size as missing; the rest say once, few, many or name a class of expanded clone.

v_gene	d_gene	abundance	j_gene	CDR3aa	CDR3nt
TRBV20-1	TRBD1	once	TRBJ2-1	CSASSRDRGRDEQFF	TGCAGTGCTTCGTCCCGGGACAGGGGAAGGGATGAGCAGTTCTTC
TRBV24-1	TRBD1	.	TRBJ2-3	CATSDLRTGLDAQYF	TGTGCCACCAGTGACCTAAGGACAGGGTTGGATGCGCAGTATTTT
TRBV2	.	.	TRBJ1-2	CASSVMERPNYGYTF	TGTGCCAGCAGTGTAATGGAAAGGCCGAACTATGGCTACACCTTC
TRBV4-2	TRBD2	few	TRBJ2-7	CASSQVVGGAWGYEQYF	TGTGCCAGCAGCCAAGTGGTCGGGGGGGCCTGGGGCTACGAGCAGTACTTC
TRBV20-1	TRBD2	many	TRBJ2-1	CSVTTLGTSAYNEQFF	TGCAGTGTTACCACCCTCGGGACTAGCGCTTACAATGAGCAGTTCTTC
TRBV29-1	TRBD1	.	TRBJ1-1	CSGLRGPGTEAFF	TGCAGCGGACTCAGGGGGCCCGGGACTGAAGCTTTCTTT
TRBV20-1	.	few	TRBJ2-1	CSARLGTDNEQFF	TGCAGTGCTAGACTAGGGACCGACAATGAGCAGTTCTTC
TRBV9	.	.	TRBJ2-1	CASSPRSGSNNEQFF	TGTGCCAGCAGCCCCCGGAGTGGGAGTAATAATGAGCAGTTCTTC
TRBV9	.	.	TRBJ2-5	CASSATGQPQETQYF	TGTGCCAGCAGCGCAACGGGGCAGCCTCAAGAGACCCAGTACTTC
TRBV7-9	TRBD1	.	TRBJ2-7	CASSWTGDFTYEQYF	TGTGCCAGCAGTTGGACAGGGGACTTCACCTACGAGCAGTACTTC
TRBV9	.	few	TRBJ2-4	CASSSRTAQGIQYF	TGTGCCAGCAGCTCCCGGACAGCTCAGGGCATTCAGTACTTC
TRBV29-1	.	.	TRBJ1-5	CSVSYRTDSNQPQHF	TGCAGCGTTTCTTACCGGACAGATAGCAATCAGCCCCAGCATTTT
TRBV28	.	.	TRBJ2-1	CASSLSFSGPRLGEQFF	TGTGCCAGCAGTTTATCCTTTAGCGGCCCACGTTTGGGTGAGCAGTTCTTC
TRBV7-8	TRBD2	few	TRBJ2-3	CASSFGGTSGLASADTQYF	TGTGCCAGCAGCTTCGGCGGGACTAGCGGCTTGGCGAGCGCAGATACGCAGTATTTT
TRBV7-2	.	few	TRBJ2-1	CASSLDLPYNEQFF	TGTGCCAGCAGCTTAGACCTCCCCTACAATGAGCAGTTCTTC
TRBV29-1	TRBD1	.	TRBJ1-1	CSVTRTGDTEAFF	TGCAGCGTTACCCGGACAGGGGACACTGAAGCTTTCTTT
TRBV6-4	TRBD2	.	TRBJ2-3	CATLRGLAGGPSGDTQYF	TGTGCCACCCTACGAGGTCTAGCGGGAGGGCCTTCGGGGGATACGCAGTATTTT
TRBV20-1	.	.	TRBJ2-1	CSARPSSRAYYNEQFF	TGCAGTGCGCGCCCTTCTAGCAGGGCCTACTACAATGAGCAGTTCTTC
TRBV20-1	TRBD2	.	TRBJ2-7	CSAGPLSSGREYEQYF	TGCAGTGCCGGGCCCCTCTCGAGCGGGAGGGAGTACGAGCAGTACTTC
TRBV6-1	.	few	TRBJ1-2	CASSEAGYGYTF	TGTGCCAGCAGTGAAGCAGGTTATGGCTACACCTTC
TRBV5-1	TRBD2	.	TRBJ2-1	CASSLMSSGSSYNEQFF	TGCGCCAGCAGCTTGATGTCTAGCGGAAGCTCCTACAATGAGCAGTTCTTC
TRBV29-1	TRBD2	few	TRBJ2-7	CSVELAGDNEQYF	TGCAGCGTTGAATTAGCGGGAGACAATGAGCAGTACTTC
TRBV7-2	TRBD1	.	TRBJ1-1	CASRNRGIGGAFF	TGTGCCAGCAGAAACAGGGGGATTGGGGGAGCTTTCTTT
TRBV18	TRBD1	.	TRBJ2-7	CASSPPGTALYEQYF	TGTGCCAGCTCACCACCGGGGACAGCGCTCTACGAGCAGTACTTC
TRBV29-1	.	many	TRBJ2-1	CSVELVGDEQFF	TGCAGCGTTGAGCTAGTTGGCGATGAGCAGTTCTTC
TRBV20-1	TRBD1	few	TRBJ1-6	CSAQAQGGYNSPLHF	TGCAGTGCTCAGGCACAGGGGGGCTATAATTCACCCCTCCACTTT
TRBV4-1	.	.	TRBJ1-5	CASSHGTGSTWDQPQHF	TGCGCCAGCAGCCACGGCACAGGGTCCACATGGGATCAGCCCCAGCATTTT
TRBV12-3/TRBV12-4	TRBD1	.	TRBJ1-5	CASTYQGADQPQHF	TGTGCCAGCACCTATCAGGGGGCAGATCAGCCCCAGCATTTT
TRBV13	TRBD2	.	TRBJ2-1	CAGFGLAGILDNEQFF	TGTGCCGGCTTCGGACTAGCGGGTATATTGGACAATGAGCAGTTCTTC
TRBV18	TRBD2	many	TRBJ2-7	CASSPAGGYEQYF	TGCGCCAGCAGCCCCGCGGGGGGATACGAGCAGTACTTC
TRBV6-4	.	.	TRBJ2-1	CASSDSSVGPEQFF	TGTGCCAGCAGTGACTCGAGTGTGGGGCCCGAGCAGTTCTTC
TRBV7-6	.	.	TRBJ2-7	CASSSAPFMAGAPYEQYF	TGTGCCAGCAGCTCGGCGCCGTTTATGGCGGGGGCTCCCTACGAGCAGTACTTC
TRBV7-9	.	.	TRBJ2-3	CASRPDGRNTQYF	TGTGCCAGCAGACCTGATGGAAGGAATACGCAGTATTTT
TRBV29-1	.	.	TRBJ2-1	CSATTISGYNEQFF	TGCAGCGCTACTACAATCTCCGGGTACAATGAGCAGTTCTTC
TRBV6-6	.	.	TRBJ1-5	CASRVGGDGQPQHF	TGTGCCAGCCGAGTGGGAGGGGATGGTCAGCCCCAGCATTTT
TRBV7-2	.	.	TRBJ1-2	CASSPRDARGSGYTF	TGTGCCAGCAGCCCACGGGATGCCAGGGGATCCGGCTACACCTTC
TRBV5-1	.	.	TRBJ1-1	CASRPTAGNTEAFF	TGCGCCAGCAGACCAACCGCGGGCAACACTGAAGCTTTCTTT
TRBV4-2	.	.	TRBJ2-3	CASSQVVAENTDTQYF	TGTGCCAGCAGCCAAGTGGTAGCGGAGAACACAGATACGCAGTATTTT
TRBV12-3/TRBV12-4	TRBD1	.	TRBJ1-5	CASSLRPGTGGNQPQHF	TGTGCCAGCAGCTTAAGACCCGGGACAGGGGGCAATCAGCCCCAGCATTTT
TRBV7-2	TRBD1	.	TRBJ2-1	CASTRDRGYNEQFF	TGTGCCAGTACAAGGGACAGGGGATACAATGAGCAGTTCTTC
TRBV5-1	.	few	TRBJ2-3	CASSLVGGHTDTQYF	TGCGCCAGCAGCTTGGTAGGCGGACACACAGATACGCAGTATTTT
TRBV28	.	.	TRBJ2-7	CASSFYRASGYEQYF	TGTGCCAGCAGTTTTTACAGGGCGAGCGGCTACGAGCAGTACTTC
TRBV28	.	.	TRBJ2-5	CASGKGQGETQYF	TGTGCCAGCGGGAAAGGACAAGGGGAGACCCAGTACTTC
TRBV9	.	.	TRBJ2-1	CASSVSQAAGEQFF	TGTGCCAGCAGCGTCTCCCAAGCTGCGGGTGAGCAGTTCTTC
TRBV20-1	.	few	TRBJ2-1	CSAFVWNEQFF	TGCAGTGCATTCGTGTGGAATGAGCAGTTCTTC
TRBV20-1	TRBD1	.	TRBJ2-7	CSSQTGASYEQYF	TGCAGTTCCCAAACAGGGGCGTCATACGAGCAGTACTTC
TRBV4-1	TRBD1	few	TRBJ1-4	CASSHGQGGRSEKLFF	TGCGCCAGCAGCCACGGACAGGGGGGACGAAGTGAAAAACTGTTTTTT
TRBV7-9	.	.	TRBJ1-4	CASSLGMTPLNEKLFF	TGTGCCAGCAGCTTAGGGATGACACCACTTAATGAAAAACTGTTTTTT